This T cell receptor beta chain was profiled in a study of response to subunit inactivated influenza vaccine. Regarding the study as a whole: Each seasonal influenza vaccination recruits few new T cells, the authors suggested.

TCRdb reprocessed the RT-PCR reads with MiXCR, giving one entry per CDR3 protein. The profile shows over 650,000 distinct CDR3 sequences, approximately 17% of them singletons. With respect to this clonotype: Its specificity is not known.

Trimming cost V 7 bases and J 8 bases; bases outside gene matches: 8. CDR3 length: 12 residues. CDR1 is SQVTM and CDR2 is ANQGSEA in the germline V gene. The clonotype originates from a man aged 50 to 60 who received an inactivated influenza vaccine. Material: PBMCs from blood, obtained approximately 5 days after vaccination. The V call is TRBV29-1, the J call TRBJ1-2, with 9 bases identical to TRBD1. CDR3 sequence reads: CSGLDRGEGYTF. For the CDR3, the DNA is TGCAGCGGCCTGGACAGGGGAGAGGGCTACACCTTC.